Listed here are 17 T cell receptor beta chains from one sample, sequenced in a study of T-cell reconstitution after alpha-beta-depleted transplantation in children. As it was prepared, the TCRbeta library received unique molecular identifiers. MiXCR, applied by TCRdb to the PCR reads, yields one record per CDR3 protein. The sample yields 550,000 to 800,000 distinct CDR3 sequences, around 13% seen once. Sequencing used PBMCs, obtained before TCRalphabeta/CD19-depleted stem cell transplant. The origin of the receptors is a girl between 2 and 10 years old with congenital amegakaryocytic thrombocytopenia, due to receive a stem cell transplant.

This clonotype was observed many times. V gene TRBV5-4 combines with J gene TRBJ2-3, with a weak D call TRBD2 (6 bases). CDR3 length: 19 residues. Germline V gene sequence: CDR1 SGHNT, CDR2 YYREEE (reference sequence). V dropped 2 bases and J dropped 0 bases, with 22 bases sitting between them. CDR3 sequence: CASSFSLVATGASTDTQYF. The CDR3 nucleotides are TGTGCCAGCAGCTTCAGCTTGGTGGCGACGGGAGCCAGCACAGATACGCAGTATTTT.

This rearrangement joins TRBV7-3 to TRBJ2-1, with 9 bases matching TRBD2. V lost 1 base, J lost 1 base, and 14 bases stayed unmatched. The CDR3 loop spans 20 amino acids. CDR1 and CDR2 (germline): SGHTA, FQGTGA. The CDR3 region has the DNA TGTGCCAGCAGCTTAAAACCTAGCGGGAATTTTATCGGGTCCTACAATGAGCAGTTCTTC. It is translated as CASSLKPSGNFIGSYNEQFF. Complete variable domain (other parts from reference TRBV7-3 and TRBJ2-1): GAGVSQTPSNKVTEKGKYVELRCDPISGHTALYWYRQSLGQGPEFLIYFQGTGAADDSGLPNDRFFAVRPEGSVSTLKIQRTERGDSAVYLCASSLKPSGNFIGSYNEQFFGPGTRLTVL.

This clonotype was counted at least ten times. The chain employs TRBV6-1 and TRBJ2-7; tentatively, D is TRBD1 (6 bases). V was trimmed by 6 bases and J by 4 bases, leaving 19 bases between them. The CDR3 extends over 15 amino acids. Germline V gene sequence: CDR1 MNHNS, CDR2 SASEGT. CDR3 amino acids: CASRPTDRPGYEQYF. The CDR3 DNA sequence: TGTGCCAGCAGGCCTACTGACAGGCCTGGGTACGAGCAGTACTTC.

The CDR3 sequence is CASSSEGAANIQYF. The DNA of the CDR3 is TGCGCCAGCAGCTCGGAGGGGGCAGCAAACATTCAGTACTTC. The chain is built from TRBV5-1 and TRBJ2-4, with a weak D call TRBD1 (7 bases). Trimming took off 3 bases at V and 6 bases at J, with 13 bases between the two ends. The CDR3 covers 14 residues. From germline, CDR1 is SGHRS and CDR2 YFSETQ.

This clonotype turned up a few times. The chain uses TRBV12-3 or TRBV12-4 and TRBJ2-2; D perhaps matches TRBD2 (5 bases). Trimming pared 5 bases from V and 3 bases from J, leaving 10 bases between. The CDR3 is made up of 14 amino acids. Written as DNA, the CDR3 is TGTGCCAGCAGTGGCGGGCCATACACCGGGGAGCTGTTTTTT. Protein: CASSGGPYTGELFF.

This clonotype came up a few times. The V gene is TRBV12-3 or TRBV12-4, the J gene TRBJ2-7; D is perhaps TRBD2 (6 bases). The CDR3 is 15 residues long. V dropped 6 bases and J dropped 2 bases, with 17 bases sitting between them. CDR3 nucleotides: TGTGCCAGCAGACGTGGCGGGACTGGCCCCTACGAGCAGTACTTC. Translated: CASRRGGTGPYEQYF.

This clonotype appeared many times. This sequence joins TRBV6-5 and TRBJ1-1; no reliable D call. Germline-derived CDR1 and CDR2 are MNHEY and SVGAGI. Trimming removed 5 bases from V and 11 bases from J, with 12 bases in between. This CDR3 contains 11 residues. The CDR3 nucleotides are TGTGCCAGCAGTACTACACTTGGGGCTTTCTTT. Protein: CASSTTLGAFF.

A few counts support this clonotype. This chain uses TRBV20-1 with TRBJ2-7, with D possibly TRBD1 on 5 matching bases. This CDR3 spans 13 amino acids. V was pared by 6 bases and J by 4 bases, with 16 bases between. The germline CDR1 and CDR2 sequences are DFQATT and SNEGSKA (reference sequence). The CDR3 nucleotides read TGCAGTGCCCTGAGACAGAGGACGTACGAGCAGTACTTC. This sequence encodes CSALRQRTYEQYF.

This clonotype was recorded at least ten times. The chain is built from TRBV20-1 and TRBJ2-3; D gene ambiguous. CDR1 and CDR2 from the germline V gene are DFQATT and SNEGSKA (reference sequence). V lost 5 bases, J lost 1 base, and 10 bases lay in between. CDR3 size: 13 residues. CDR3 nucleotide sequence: TGCAGTGCTCCCCCCGTCGGCACAGATACGCAGTATTTT. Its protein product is CSAPPVGTDTQYF.

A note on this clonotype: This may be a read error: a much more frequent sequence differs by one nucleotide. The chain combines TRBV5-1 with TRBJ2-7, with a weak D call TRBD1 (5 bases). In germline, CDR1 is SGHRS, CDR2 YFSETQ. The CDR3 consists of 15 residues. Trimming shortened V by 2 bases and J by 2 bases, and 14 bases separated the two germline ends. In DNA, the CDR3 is TGCGCCAGCAGCTTTTCTGGGGCCAGAACCTACGAGCAGTACTTC. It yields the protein CASSFSGARTYEQYF.

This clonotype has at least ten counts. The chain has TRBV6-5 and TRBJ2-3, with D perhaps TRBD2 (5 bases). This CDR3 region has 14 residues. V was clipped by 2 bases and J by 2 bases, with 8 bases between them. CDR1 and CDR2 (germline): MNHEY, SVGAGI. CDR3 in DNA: TGTGCCAGCAGTTACGAGGGAAACACAGATACGCAGTATTTT. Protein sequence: CASSYEGNTDTQYF.

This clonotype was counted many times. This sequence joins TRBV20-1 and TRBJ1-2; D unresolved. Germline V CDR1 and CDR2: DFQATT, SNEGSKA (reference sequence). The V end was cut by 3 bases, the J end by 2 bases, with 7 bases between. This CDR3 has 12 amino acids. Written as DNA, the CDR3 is TGCAGTGCTAGTTCTGGGAACTATGGCTACACCTTC. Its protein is CSASSGNYGYTF.

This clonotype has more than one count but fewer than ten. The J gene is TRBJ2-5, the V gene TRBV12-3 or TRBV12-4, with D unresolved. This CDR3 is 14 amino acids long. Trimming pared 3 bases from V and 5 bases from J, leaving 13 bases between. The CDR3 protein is CASSLLLGSETQYF. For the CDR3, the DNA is TGTGCCAGCAGTTTGCTGCTGGGTAGTGAGACCCAGTACTTC.

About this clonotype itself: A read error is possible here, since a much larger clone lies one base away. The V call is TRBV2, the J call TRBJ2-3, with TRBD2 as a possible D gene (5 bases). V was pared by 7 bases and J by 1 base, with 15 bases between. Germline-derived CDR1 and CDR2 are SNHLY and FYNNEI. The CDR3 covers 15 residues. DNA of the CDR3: TGTGCCAGCATCCACGCCGGAGGTCGCACAGATACGCAGTATTTT. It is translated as CASIHAGGRTDTQYF.

CDR3 region: CSATPGLAGGPTDTQYF. In nucleotides, the CDR3 is TGCAGCGCTACTCCGGGACTAGCGGGAGGACCCACAGATACGCAGTATTTT. V and J are TRBV29-1 and TRBJ2-3; 15 bases map to TRBD2. The V and J ends lost 7 bases and 2 bases, in that order; junction bases with no gene match: 10. CDR1 and CDR2 (germline): SQVTM, ANQGSEA. This CDR3 has 17 residues.

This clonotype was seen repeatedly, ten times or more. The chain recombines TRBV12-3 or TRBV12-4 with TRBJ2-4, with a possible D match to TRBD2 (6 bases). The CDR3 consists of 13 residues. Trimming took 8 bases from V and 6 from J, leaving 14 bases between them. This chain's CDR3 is CASSTRGRNIQYF. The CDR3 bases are TGTGCCAGCTCCACCCGGGGGAGAAACATTCAGTACTTC.

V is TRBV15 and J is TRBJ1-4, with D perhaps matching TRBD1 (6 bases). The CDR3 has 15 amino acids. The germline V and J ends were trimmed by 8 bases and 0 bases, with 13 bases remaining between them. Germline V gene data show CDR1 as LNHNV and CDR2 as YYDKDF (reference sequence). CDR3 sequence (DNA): TGTGCCACCGGAAAACAGGGATCAACTAATGAAAAACTGTTTTTT. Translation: CATGKQGSTNEKLFF.